This T cell receptor (beta chain) originates from a study of long-term antiretroviral therapy in people with HIV. The CDR3 spans 16 residues. The germline gives CDR1 LGHNA, CDR2 YNFKEQ. With V trimmed by 0 bases and J by 2 bases, 5 bases remained unmatched. Sequencing relied on immunoSEQ assay v3.0, run at survey level. The protocol was immunoSEQ multiplex PCR, while the TCRdb copy is restricted to in-frame clones and leaves out a portion. The sample holds about 35,000 clones; 94% are singletons and the top ten take roughly 4%. The receptor was derived from a woman in her fifties or sixties with HIV. The genes are TRBV4-2 and TRBJ2-3; 7 bases map to TRBD2. The source material was unsorted PBMCs, sampled 4.1 years after starting antiretroviral therapy. CDR3 residues: CASSQDGGSPTDTQYF. The CDR3 DNA is TGTGCCAGCAGCCAAGACGGGGGGAGCCCCACAGATACGCAGTATTTT.